Each of the 9 T cell receptor beta chains below was sequenced from the same sample in a study of Ad26.COV2.S vaccination and SARS-CoV-2 variants. Sequenced by immunoSEQ multiplex PCR; TCRdb stores in-frame clones only, minus some. Of approximately 400,000 clones in the sample, roughly 94% were seen once. The starting material was peripheral blood, obtained after recovery from COVID-19. The source is a human donor who had recovered from COVID-19.

The CDR3, as DNA: TGTGCCAGCAGCTTACCCGGACAGGGGGCTGAGACCCAGTACTTC. This translates into CASSLPGQGAETQYF. V and J are TRBV7-8 and TRBJ2-5, with TRBD1 identical over 11 bases. The germline CDR1 and CDR2 sequences are SGHVS and FQNEAQ. CDR3 length: 15 residues. V was clipped by 2 bases and J by 5 bases; unmatched bases: 4.

The chain uses TRBV6-5 and TRBJ2-5, with a tentative D call TRBD2 (6 bases). This CDR3 comprises 13 residues. Germline CDR1 is MNHEY and CDR2 is SVGAGI. The germline V and J ends were trimmed by 7 bases and 5 bases, with 14 bases remaining between them. In nucleotides, the CDR3 is TGTGCCAGCAAGTCTAGCGTCCTGGAGACCCAGTACTTC. It translates to CASKSSVLETQYF.

The CDR3 DNA sequence: TGTGCCAGCAGGGCGATAAAGGGGGAGCAGTACTTC. It codes for CASRAIKGEQYF. The chain couples TRBV2 to TRBJ2-7; tentative D call: TRBD1 (5 bases). CDR1 and CDR2 from the germline V gene are SNHLY and FYNNEI. This CDR3 is built from 12 residues. Trimming left V 6 bases short and J 7 bases short, with 13 bases between. Full variable domain (outside the CDR3, taken from reference TRBV2 and TRBJ2-7): EPEVTQTPSHQVTQMGQEVILRCVPISNHLYFYWYRQILGQKVEFLVSFYNNEISEKSEIFDDQFSVERPDGSNFTLKIRSTKLEDSAMYFCASRAIKGEQYFGPGTRLTVT.

The chain is built from TRBV6-5 and TRBJ1-1, with D perhaps TRBD1 (5 bases). The CDR3 spans 13 residues. Trimming shortened V by 2 bases and J by 7 bases, and 11 bases separated the two germline ends. The V gene's germline CDR1 is MNHEY and CDR2 SVGAGI. For the CDR3, the DNA is TGTGCCAGCAGTTACGGGAACAGGTTTGAAGCTTTCTTT. Translating it yields CASSYGNRFEAFF.

In its sample, this clone was seen once. V and J are TRBV5-4 and TRBJ2-2; 7 bases are a match to TRBD2. Germline-derived CDR1 and CDR2 are SGHNT and YYREEE (reference sequence). CDR3 length: 16 residues. The J segment lost 1 base and the V segment lost 4 bases, leaving 7 bases of the junction unmatched. In DNA, the CDR3 is TGTGCCAGCAGCCCCTCGGGGGGTTTGAACACCGGGGAGCTGTTTTTT. Protein: CASSPSGGLNTGELFF.

This rearrangement joins TRBV18 to TRBJ1-1; 9 nucleotides align to TRBD1. Germline CDR1 reads KGHSH; CDR2 reads LQKENI. With 6 bases clipped from V and 3 bases from J, the junction kept 8 bases outside the gene matches. There are 15 residues in the CDR3. CDR3 residues: CASSLMDRGDTEAFF. Written as DNA, the CDR3 is TGTGCCAGCTCCCTCATGGACAGGGGCGACACTGAAGCTTTCTTT.

The gene calls are TRBV27 and TRBJ1-5; D is uncertain. V dropped 3 bases and J dropped 2 bases, with 11 bases sitting between them. The CDR3 contains 15 residues. Germline CDR1 reads MNHEY; CDR2 reads SMNVEV (reference sequence). The CDR3 DNA sequence: TGTGCCAGCAGTTTCACACATCCCGGCAATCAGCCCCAGCATTTT. Translating gives CASSFTHPGNQPQHF.

The chain uses TRBV11-2 and TRBJ2-2, with TRBD2 matching over 7 bases. From germline, CDR1 is SGHAT and CDR2 FQNNGV. V was clipped by 3 bases and J by 3 bases; unmatched bases: 7. The CDR3 runs to 16 residues. Here the CDR3 reads CASSFRGGPDTGELFF. In DNA, the CDR3 is TGTGCCAGCAGCTTTCGGGGAGGGCCGGACACCGGGGAGCTGTTTTTT.

This clone was seen a few times. J is TRBJ1-2 and V is TRBV4-1; D ambiguous. The V end lost 4 bases, the J end lost 1 base, and 10 bases lay between the germline ends. Looked up from germline, CDR1 is MGHRA and CDR2 is YSYEKL. CDR3 length: 14 amino acids. CDR3 sequence: CASSLREGNYGYTF. The CDR3 DNA is TGCGCCAGCAGCCTAAGAGAGGGTAACTATGGCTACACCTTC.